Presented here are 18 T cell receptor beta chains from one specimen sequenced in a study of blood T cell repertoires in COVID-19. TCRdb's table, derived via immunoSEQ multiplex PCR, lists solely in-frame clones and lacks some. Of approximately 270,000 clones in the sample, roughly nine tenths were seen once. Source material: peripheral blood. The receptors originated from a young man with active or convalescent COVID-19.

The V call is TRBV19, the J call TRBJ1-2; 8 positions match TRBD1. Germline trimming cut 5 bases from V and 3 bases from J; bases unmatched to any gene: 8. The CDR3 runs to 15 residues. The germline V gene encodes CDR1 LNHDA and CDR2 SQIVND (reference sequence). CDR3 DNA: TGTGCCAGTAGTGACCCAGGGGGCTCGTACTATGGCTACACCTTC. Translated: CASSDPGGSYYGYTF.

This clone was seen once. The chain carries TRBV10-3 and TRBJ2-7; 11 bases line up with TRBD2. V trimming: 3 bases; J trimming: 3 bases; junction bases outside the gene matches: 4. CDR3 length equals 15 residues. CDR1 and CDR2 (germline): ENHRY, SYGVKD. The CDR3 DNA reads TGTGCCATCAGTGAAGGGCTAGCGGGAGGCTACGAGCAGTACTTC. Amino acid sequence: CAISEGLAGGYEQYF.

The chain joins TRBV28 to TRBJ2-3; 8 bases align to TRBD2. With 6 bases clipped from V and 2 bases from J, the junction kept 13 bases outside the gene matches. The CDR3 totals 17 residues. Germline values: CDR1 MDHEN, CDR2 SYDVKM. The CDR3 spells CASSHGGARGLTDTQYF. The CDR3 DNA is TGTGCCAGCAGCCACGGGGGGGCGAGGGGCCTCACAGATACGCAGTATTTT.

The chain uses TRBV7-3 and TRBJ2-2, with 10 bases fitting TRBD2. V gave up 8 bases and J gave up 7 bases; unmatched junction bases: 10. This CDR3 has 15 residues. Per germline, CDR1 SGHTA and CDR2 FQGTGA. The CDR3 region has the DNA TGTGCCAGCTCTAGCGGGGGTTCCCCGGGCGGGGAGCTGTTTTTT. This gives the protein CASSSGGSPGGELFF.

The genes are TRBV9 and TRBJ1-3, with a weak D call TRBD1 (5 bases). Germline lookup yields CDR1 SGDLS and CDR2 YYNGEE. The CDR3 is made up of 16 amino acids. Trimming cost V 2 bases and J 0 bases, with 12 bases left between them. In DNA form, the CDR3 reads TGTGCCAGCAGCGTTTTACAGGACGGCTCTGGAAACACCATATATTTT. Translating gives CASSVLQDGSGNTIYF. Filled out from reference TRBV9 and TRBJ1-3, the complete variable domain reads DSGVTQTPKHLITATGQRVTLRCSPRSGDLSVYWYQQSLDQGLQFLIQYYNGEERAKGNILERFSAQQFPDLHSELNLSSLELGDSALYFCASSVLQDGSGNTIYFGEGSWLTVV.

The V and J genes are TRBV25-1 and TRBJ1-2; TRBD1 matches at 12 bases. The CDR3 contains 15 residues. Germline CDR1 reads MGHDK; CDR2 reads SYGVNS. V gave up 1 base and J gave up 6 bases; unmatched junction bases: 3. CDR3 sequence (DNA): TGTGCCAGCAGTGAATGGGGACAGGGGGCCCATGGCTACACCTTC. This translates into CASSEWGQGAHGYTF.

This sequence joins TRBV24-1 and TRBJ1-5, with no clear D. The germline V and J ends were trimmed by 3 bases and 5 bases, with 10 bases remaining between them. This CDR3 is built from 14 residues. Germline-derived CDR1 and CDR2 are KGHDR and SFDVKD. The CDR3 DNA is TGTGCCACCAGTGATGGGAGCCGTGATCAGCCCCAGCATTTT. It yields the protein CATSDGSRDQPQHF.

This chain uses TRBV4-3 with TRBJ1-2, with D possibly being TRBD1 (5 bases). The germline CDR1 and CDR2 sequences are LGHNA and YSLEER. Trimming stripped 0 bases from V and 8 bases from J, with 16 bases between. The CDR3 is made up of 15 amino acids. CDR3 nucleotides: TGCGCCAGCAGCCAAGAATGGGGCAGGGAATCCGGCTACACCTTC. It encodes CASSQEWGRESGYTF.

This chain uses TRBV14 with TRBJ2-1; tentative D call: TRBD1 (6 bases). Deletions cut 4 bases from V and 4 bases from J, with 11 bases between. CDR3 length: 14 amino acids. Germline values: CDR1 SGHDN, CDR2 FVKESK. CDR3 sequence (DNA): TGTGCCAGCAGCCGGGGGACACAGTACAATGAGCAGTTCTTC. Its translation: CASSRGTQYNEQFF.

The chain combines TRBV27 with TRBJ1-4; no reliable D call. V lost 4 bases and J 8 bases, leaving 11 bases between the germline ends. The CDR3 consists of 13 residues. Germline V gene data show CDR1 as MNHEY and CDR2 as SMNVEV (reference sequence). CDR3 amino acids: CASSWRVQEKLFF. CDR3 coding DNA: TGTGCCAGCAGTTGGAGGGTGCAGGAAAAACTGTTTTTT.

The CDR3 is CASSPGLAGGIIGDTQYF. CDR3 DNA sequence: TGTGCCAGCAGCCCGGGACTAGCGGGAGGAATTATAGGTGATACGCAGTATTTT. The V gene is TRBV7-8, the J gene TRBJ2-3, with 15 nucleotides matching TRBD2. Germline CDR1 SGHVS, CDR2 FQNEAQ. The CDR3 is 18 amino acids. V trimming: 5 bases; J trimming: 6 bases; junction bases outside the gene matches: 12.

The chain is built from TRBV5-1 and TRBJ2-3; 7 bases align to TRBD2. V dropped 2 bases and J dropped 0; count of bases not matched to a gene: 6. CDR3 length equals 16 residues. Germline lookup yields CDR1 SGHRS and CDR2 YFSETQ. The CDR3 coding sequence is TGCGCCAGCAGCTTCGTCTTGGGGGGGAGCACAGATACGCAGTATTTT. Encoded protein: CASSFVLGGSTDTQYF.

This sequence joins TRBV2 and TRBJ2-7, with a weak D call TRBD1 (8 bases). This CDR3 has 14 amino acids. V shed 5 bases and J shed 3 bases, with 14 bases lying between them. Germline-derived CDR1 and CDR2 are SNHLY and FYNNEI. In DNA, the CDR3 is TGTGCCAGCAGTTTACAGGGGGGGTACTACGAGCAGTACTTC. It codes for CASSLQGGYYEQYF.

This chain uses TRBV5-4 with TRBJ2-2, with TRBD1 identical over 8 bases. The CDR3 loop spans 15 amino acids. The trim removed 3 bases at V and 5 bases at J, leaving 6 bases unmatched. Per germline, CDR1 SGHNT and CDR2 YYREEE (reference sequence). Written as DNA, the CDR3 is TGTGCCAGCAGCTACGGACAGGGACATACCGGGGAGCTGTTTTTT. As protein: CASSYGQGHTGELFF.

This chain uses TRBV19 with TRBJ1-2; tentative D call: TRBD1 (5 bases). CDR1 and CDR2 (germline): LNHDA, SQIVND (reference sequence). The CDR3 sequence is 14 residues long. Trimming removed 7 bases from V and 4 bases from J, with 16 bases in between. The CDR3 coding sequence is TGTGCCAGTATCCCAGCAGGGATTGGCTATGGCTACACCTTC. Translation gives CASIPAGIGYGYTF. Using reference TRBV19 and TRBJ1-2 for the parts outside the CDR3, the full variable domain is DGGITQSPKYLFRKEGQNVTLSCEQNLNHDAMYWYRQDPGQGLRLIYYSQIVNDFQKGDIAEGYSVSREKKESFPLTVTSAQKNPTAFYLCASIPAGIGYGYTFGSGTRLTVV.

The chain employs TRBV28 and TRBJ2-1; D gene unclear. This CDR3 comprises 11 residues. CDR1 is MDHEN and CDR2 is SYDVKM in the germline V gene. Trimming left V 8 bases short and J 8 bases short, with 10 bases between. The CDR3 loop is CASRSLYEQFF. CDR3 coding DNA: TGTGCCAGCCGTAGTTTATATGAGCAGTTCTTC. The complete variable domain, with remaining parts taken from reference TRBV28 and TRBJ2-1, reads DVKVTQSSRYLVKRTGEKVFLECVQDMDHENMFWYRQDPGLGLRLIYFSYDVKMKEKGDIPEGYSVSREKKERFSLILESASTNQTSMYLCASRSLYEQFFGPGTRLTVL.

The rearrangement links TRBV11-3 to TRBJ2-1, with 7 bases identical to TRBD2. The CDR3 has 14 residues. The V segment lost 1 base and the J segment 6 bases; nucleotides outside the gene matches: 3. Germline V gene lookup returns CDR1 SGHNT and CDR2 YENEEA. The DNA of the CDR3 is TGTGCCAGCAGCTTAGGTCTAGCGGCCAATGAGCAGTTCTTC. Translated, it gives CASSLGLAANEQFF. Full variable domain (missing parts from reference TRBV11-3 and TRBJ2-1): EAGVVQSPRYKIIEKKQPVAFWCNPISGHNTLYWYLQNLGQGPELLIRYENEEAVDDSQLPKDRFSAERLKGVDSTLKIQPAELGDSAVYLCASSLGLAANEQFFGPGTRLTVL.

The chain links TRBV19 to TRBJ2-7, with D possibly TRBD2 on 6 matching bases. The CDR3 is 15 amino acids. The germline V gene encodes CDR1 LNHDA and CDR2 SQIVND (reference sequence). V was clipped by 0 bases and J by 2 bases, with 11 bases between them. The CDR3 nucleotides read TGTGCCAGTAGTATAGATCTGGCGGGACCCTACGAGCAGTACTTC. It yields the protein CASSIDLAGPYEQYF. Supplemented by reference TRBV19 and TRBJ2-7, the full variable domain reads DGGITQSPKYLFRKEGQNVTLSCEQNLNHDAMYWYRQDPGQGLRLIYYSQIVNDFQKGDIAEGYSVSREKKESFPLTVTSAQKNPTAFYLCASSIDLAGPYEQYFGPGTRLTVT.